What follows describes a single T cell receptor beta chain. Other DNA variants within this sample encode the same CDR3. Seattle cases were enrolled at active infection and followed longitudinally. The CDR3 consists of 15 residues. Germline CDR1 is MNHEY and CDR2 is SVGAGI. The J segment lost 1 base and the V segment lost 6 bases, leaving 4 bases of the junction unmatched. This specimen comes from a study of blood T cell repertoires in COVID-19. Study overall: Samples came from the United States, Italy and Spain, spanning acute and convalescent COVID-19. The cDNA or gDNA used as material had been derived from T cells, B-cell-depleted T cells, or PBMCs.

Authors' data handling: Estimated nucleated cell counts came from reference gene primer amplification. Profiled with immunoSEQ multiplex PCR; TCRdb holds only in-frame clones, not every one. From that table come the V and J calls and clone size; the DNA was used to work out D and trimming. The profile covers 150,000 to 250,000 clones, with roughly 92% appearing a single time and 0.6% to 0.8% taken by the ten largest. V and J are TRBV6-5 and TRBJ2-5; 11 bases line up with TRBD1. The source material was peripheral blood. The receptor comes from a man aged 25 to 40 with COVID-19, enrolled during active disease. DNA for the CDR3: TGTGCCAGCAGGGTAGGGACAGGGGGCCAAGAGACCCAGTACTTC. Translated: CASRVGTGGQETQYF.